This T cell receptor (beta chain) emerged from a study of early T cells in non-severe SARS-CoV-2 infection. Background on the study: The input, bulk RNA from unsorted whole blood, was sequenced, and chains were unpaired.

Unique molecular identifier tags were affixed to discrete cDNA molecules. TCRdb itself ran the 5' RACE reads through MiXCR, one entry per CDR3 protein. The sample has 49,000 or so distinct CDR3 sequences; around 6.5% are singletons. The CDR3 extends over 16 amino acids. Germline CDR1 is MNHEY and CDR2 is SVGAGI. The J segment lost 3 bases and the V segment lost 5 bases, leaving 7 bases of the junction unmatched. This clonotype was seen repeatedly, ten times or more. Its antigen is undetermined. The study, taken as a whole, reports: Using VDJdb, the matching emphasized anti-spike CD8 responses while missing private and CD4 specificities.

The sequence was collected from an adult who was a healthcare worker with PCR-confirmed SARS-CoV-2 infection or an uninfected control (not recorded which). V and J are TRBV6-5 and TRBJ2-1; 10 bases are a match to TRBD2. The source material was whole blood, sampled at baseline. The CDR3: CASSQARLAGYNEQFF. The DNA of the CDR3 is TGTGCCAGCAGTCAAGCCAGACTAGCGGGCTACAATGAGCAGTTCTTC.